This T cell receptor beta chain originates from a study of CD8 T cells in Susac syndrome. CDR3 length equals 15 residues. The J segment lost 2 bases and the V segment lost 5 bases, leaving 6 bases of the junction unmatched. The germline CDR1 and CDR2 sequences are MGHRA and YSYEKL. In the multiple sclerosis control group, patients were treatment-naive and had stable or active relapsing-remitting disease. TEMRA cells were FACS-enriched, while CD8+ and CD4+ T cells were negatively isolated. Random hexamers served to reverse transcribe roughly 0.45 to 1 ug RNA. From the immunoSEQ multiplex PCR reads, TCRdb called clonotypes with MiXCR, one entry per CDR3 protein. This sample has hundreds of thousands of distinct CDR3 sequences, with over 75% found just once. Study-level results: That the number of individuals in its TCR sequencing and HLA analysis was relatively small was acknowledged by the study.

As to this clonotype: Its antigen is unidentified.

The source of this sequence is a human donor with multiple sclerosis. The chain has TRBV4-1 and TRBJ2-7, with 10 bases lining up with TRBD1. Sequencing was done on a sample of CD8+ T cells from PBMCs. Here the CDR3 reads CASSYGTGEPYEQYF. The CDR3 DNA reads as TGCGCCAGCAGCTATGGGACAGGGGAACCCTACGAGCAGTACTTC.